This TCR beta chain was retrieved from a study of cytomegalovirus exposure and HLA in healthy donors listed by TCRdb under 2017. Background for the entire study: An earlier analysis of some 550 of the donors reported 276 Gb of sequence data and 100 million to 130 million unique TCR beta sequences from around 200 million T cells. Approximately 300 gigabases of sequencing data and 70 million to 95 million unique TCR sequences made up an early release that covered under 750 HLA-typed donors. Of the 300 to 400 genotyped donors, approximately 80% fell in the genetic ancestry cluster associated with self-reported Caucasian donors. The study was designed to test whether signatures of past pathogen exposure could be identified by cataloging public T cell receptors. The study profiled the T cell repertoires of hundreds of subjects by immunosequencing and related them to cytomegalovirus serostatus. A separate validation cohort of about 110 different subjects was used in addition to the roughly 640-subject first cohort. The study combined high-throughput TCR immunosequencing, statistical association of individual TCRs with disease status, and machine learning to predict cytomegalovirus infection status. In a later analysis, previously published TCR beta repertoires from 670 or so donors were re-analyzed and high-resolution HLA genotyping was added so that TCR occurrence patterns could be studied. Rather than using new phenotypic data, the later analysis identified candidate immune exposures from TCR beta sequences and from how often those sequences occurred across donors. An earlier analysis of 450 to 750 of the donors used high-throughput TCR beta sequencing to judge whether each TCR beta V gene segment behaved as functional or pseudogenic. Donor age, sex, ethnicity and CMV serostatus were collected together with the repertoire data. A later genetic analysis used genome-wide SNP genotypes for about three fifths of the roughly 700 donors, treating that subset as a discovery cohort. All discovery cohort repertoires had been generated on a single sequencing platform. HLA typing covered class I and class II loci at four-digit resolution. The number of typed donors differed by locus: about 629-640 for A, B, C, DRB1 and DQB1; 500 to 550 for DQA1; approximately 610 for DPA1; and about 450 for DPB1. Four to six DR-DQ haplotypes were handled as single units for association and clustering, since linkage in the cohort was strong. Across under 500 genotyped donors of the cohort, an average of roughly 200,000 unique TCR beta nucleotide sequences per donor were sequenced, and approximately 19% of those sequences were non-productive. Overall results and qualifications from the work: Most TCR sequences were observed very rarely across donors, whereas some public TCRs were present in many individuals. In a later analysis, 15,000 to 20,000 TCR beta sequences were associated with specific HLA alleles at a false discovery rate of 0.05. Because counts were too low, roughly 17 rarely observed V segments, including chromosome 9 orphons, were left out of the earlier analysis of some 600 of the donors. For the cohort, immune exposure information was limited to CMV serostatus. Strong co-occurrence of HLA alleles, especially DR and DQ, made assigning TCR associations to individual alleles difficult. In a later genetic analysis, a missense DCLRE1C variant was associated with V-gene and J-gene trimming of TCR beta chains, and the association was replicated in an independent cohort. A later genetic analysis reported fewer N-insertions in productive TCRs among donors in an Asian-associated ancestry cluster than the roughly 620-donor mean. Presence/absence analyses assumed roughly uniform sequencing depth across donors, an assumption that may not hold. Several of the top co-occurrence clusters appeared to be linked to parvovirus B19, influenza, CMV and Epstein-Barr virus, according to a later analysis. It was suggested by the authors that the approach could potentially be generalized to other disease states and immunological phenotypes. A total of some 180 TCR beta chains were listed by the study as associated with cytomegalovirus. The sequencing pipeline was judged likely to have produced a cluster of highly shared sequence variants as a technical artifact. A later analysis found that TCR association rates varied across HLA loci, with DRB1 alleles showing the most associated TCRs and HLA-C alleles the fewest. The classifier was reported to diagnose cytomegalovirus status with high specificity and sensitivity in both the original and validation cohorts. In a later analysis, HLA-associated TCR beta chains showed more clonal expansion and lower generation probabilities than non-associated chains that were equally common. The cohort was sequenced for TCR beta chains only, and without alpha or paired-chain data the features that could be detected were limited. Because HLA typing was unavailable for some donors at each locus, only the typed subset was used in association tests. In vitro tests confirmed that three of the cytomegalovirus-associated TCR beta chains recognize cytomegalovirus antigens. A later analysis found that most CMV-associated TCR beta chains appeared HLA-restricted, with HLA associations seemingly driven largely by CMV exposure. A further reported finding was that TCR beta sequences accurately predicted the HLA-A and HLA-B alleles for most subjects in the first cohort. The 87-base-pair reads could not distinguish some IMGT-functional V segments, including TRBV6-2 and TRBV6-3, so those segments were excluded. An earlier analysis of around 500 of the donors showed that most TCR beta V segments appeared in productive rearrangements either about 87% or about 30% of the time, which broadly matched IMGT annotations. Correlated functional status among segregating V segments might be attributable to linkage disequilibrium, but an unknown experimental factor could not be ruled out.

As for this clone: Its antigen is unknown. The sample holds no much larger clone one base away, and base qualities are not on file.

The library was made by the immunoSEQ multiplex PCR assay. A mixture of 60 forward primers for TCR Vbeta segments and 13 reverse primers for TCR Jbeta segments was used in the multiplex PCR. A multiplex PCR assay on genomic DNA amplified the CDR3 region of rearranged TCR beta genes. The amplified TCR beta libraries were sequenced on the Illumina HiSeq System as 87-base-pair reads. The published analysis was carried out like this. Across the 670 or so repertoires, a later analysis counted 75 million to 90 million unique TCR beta chains, roughly 11 million of which were shared by at least two donors. Raw reads were error-corrected and collapsed into unique sequences by a nearest-neighbor algorithm in which closely related sequences were merged to remove PCR and sequencing errors. Alignment of CDR3 sequences to IMGT reference sequences was used to assign V, D and J gene segments. For a sequence to be retained, a match of at least six nucleotides was required to both a V gene segment and a J gene segment. Rearrangements were classified as productive when the CDR3 lacked stop codons and remained in frame with V and J, and all other rearrangements were classified as non-productive. Following IMGT convention, CDR3 was defined as the stretch from the second conserved V-encoded cysteine to the conserved J-encoded phenylalanine. The earlier analysis of about 590 of the donors excluded sequences that lacked an unambiguous match to a single V gene segment. An earlier analysis of a few hundred of the donors classified V segments as functional when productive rearrangements were above 56.7% and as segregating when the standard deviation between donors was above 5%. A statistical classification framework was built for diagnosing cytomegalovirus status from the catalog of TCR beta chain sequences. V and J gene assignment, in a later analysis, came from comparing TCR nucleotide sequences with IMGT/GENE-DB human TR gene sequences. In a later analysis, CDR3 sequences and most-parsimonious VDJ recombination scenarios were assigned using the TCRdist pipeline. In a later analysis, every TCR beta chain was defined by the combination of its CDR3 amino acid sequence and its V-gene family, and reads without a unique V-gene family were dropped. To address suspected cross-contamination and a sequencing artifact, a later analysis removed some 620 highly shared, low-generation-probability nucleotide sequences. In a later analysis, a clonal expansion index was calculated for each public chain from normalized within-repertoire ranks of inferred template counts. A later analysis computed generation probabilities with a VDJ recombination model fitted to out-of-frame rearrangements, and checked the results against IGoR. In a later analysis, hypergeometric tests were used to score TCR-TCR, TCR-HLA and TCR-CMV co-occurrence, with a repertoire-size bias correction applied to TCR pairs. A later analysis estimated false discovery rates by permuting HLA or CMV assignments 20 times. In a later analysis, co-occurring TCRs were grouped using DBSCAN, and TCRdist sequence similarity was added for clustering within HLA-allele-positive subsets. Repertoires with fewer than 30,000 or more than 120,000 public chains were left out of co-occurrence clustering, as were roughly five repertoires with anomalous nucleotide sharing. TCRdb re-hosts the immuneACCESS table, in-frame sequences only. Its copies lack some clones; in the studies checked, an unresolved V gene accounts for under half of them, and the cause for the rest is not known. From that table come the V and J calls and clone size; the DNA was used to work out D and trimming. For this sample there are 150,000 to 200,000 clones; approximately 71% appear just once. The ten top clones hold 4.5% of the sample.

The CDR3 has 17 amino acids, counting the end cysteine and phenylalanine. The kept DNA is CDR3 alone, 51 bases in frame from the first base. Looking up the germline V gene (reference sequence) yields CDR1 MNHEY and CDR2 SMNVEV. V and J are truncated by 1 base and 1 base respectively, leaving an intervening sequence of 13 bases. The cohort comprised hundreds of healthy bone marrow donors. All cohort members were sampled while nominally healthy, although unrecorded immune exposures were likely present. The donor tested CMV seropositive and was one of the 289 seropositive cohort members. Each donor provided a peripheral blood sample, and peripheral blood mononuclear cells were used for TCR beta sequencing. The Qiagen DNeasy Blood Extraction Kit was used to extract genomic DNA from the blood cell samples.

This TCR derives from a woman between 18 and 30 years old in good health and CMV-seropositive. The chain links TRBV27 with TRBJ2-2, with no D gene named confidently. Material: PBMCs. The DNA is as follows: TGTGCCAGCAGTTTATTCGAGACTGAACGGAACACCGGGGAGCTGTTTTTT. The resulting protein is CASSLFETERNTGELFF.